The 28 T cell receptor beta chains below were found in one sample sequenced in a study of blood T cells in healthy people across ages. The use of a sample-barcoded 5' primer and a J-beta primer mix characterized a second PCR of roughly 7 to 12 cycles. Via MiXCR, TCRdb re-called the 5' RACE reads, giving one row per CDR3 protein. The sample records roughly 1,700,000 distinct CDR3 sequences, roughly 30% being singletons. Sequencing was done on a sample of blood. These receptor sequences come from a woman between 25 and 40 years old in good health.

This clonotype has a handful of counts. V is TRBV6-5 and J is TRBJ1-1; 10 bases map to TRBD1. CDR1 and CDR2 (germline): MNHEY, SVGAGI. The CDR3 loop spans 15 amino acids. The trim removed 5 bases at V and 0 bases at J, leaving 3 bases unmatched. The CDR3 DNA reads TGTGCCAGCAGTAGGGGACAGGGGTTGAACACTGAAGCTTTCTTT. It encodes CASSRGQGLNTEAFF.

This clonotype has a handful of counts. The chain uses TRBV6-5 and TRBJ1-2; 7 nucleotides agree with TRBD1. CDR3 size: 15 residues. Trimming cost V 0 bases and J 8 bases; bases outside gene matches: 9. Germline V gives CDR1 MNHEY, CDR2 SVGAGI. CDR3 loop: CASSYSTGTVEGYTF. The CDR3 DNA sequence: TGTGCCAGCAGTTACTCAACCGGGACAGTGGAAGGCTACACCTTC.

The table lists this clonotype with a count of one. J is TRBJ1-1 and V is TRBV12-3 or TRBV12-4; 8 nucleotides match TRBD1. The CDR3 covers 14 residues. Unmatched junction bases numbered 7, after V lost 5 bases and J lost 5 bases. The CDR3 region is CASSLQGGKTEAFF. As DNA, the CDR3 is TGTGCCAGCAGTCTACAGGGGGGAAAAACTGAAGCTTTCTTT.

This clonotype has just a few counts. The CDR3 bases are TGTGCCAGCTCACCGGGACCCGACTATGGCTACACCTTC. This codes for CASSPGPDYGYTF. This rearrangement joins TRBV18 to TRBJ1-2; D is perhaps TRBD1 (5 bases). V was pared by 3 bases and J by 3 bases, with 8 bases between. The germline CDR1 and CDR2 sequences are KGHSH and LQKENI. The CDR3 sequence is 13 residues long.

The V call is TRBV5-6, the J call TRBJ2-7; TRBD1 matches 12 bases. V was clipped by 1 base and J by 5 bases; unmatched bases: 7. Germline V lookup: CDR1 SGHDT, CDR2 YYEEEE. The CDR3 contains 16 residues. CDR3 nucleotides: TGTGCCAGCAGCTTGTTAGGCCGGGACAGGGGGCACGAGCAGTACTTC. Its translation: CASSLLGRDRGHEQYF.

This clonotype was observed a handful of times. The junction differs from germline at one of its ends, possibly a read error. The rearrangement joins TRBV6-5 to TRBJ1-1; D remains unclear. The CDR3 extends over 13 amino acids. From germline, CDR1 is MNHEY and CDR2 SVGAGI. DNA of the CDR3: TGTGCCAGCAGTTATAGCTGGAACGCTGAAGCTTTCTTT. Its translation is CASSYSWNAEAFF.

This clonotype was detected only a few times. CDR3 region: CASTSGQNYGYTF. In DNA, the CDR3 is TGTGCCAGCACCTCCGGACAGAACTATGGCTACACCTTC. The chain combines TRBV12-3 or TRBV12-4 with TRBJ1-2, with D tentatively TRBD1 (6 bases). CDR3 length: 13 amino acids. With 7 bases removed from V and 2 bases from J, the gap between germline ends came to 11 bases.

The chain employs TRBV5-1 and TRBJ2-3; D unclear. From germline, CDR1 is SGHRS and CDR2 YFSETQ. The CDR3 sequence is 12 residues long. The germline V and J ends were trimmed by 4 bases and 6 bases, with 9 bases remaining between them. The CDR3 loop reads CASSTFPDTQYF. DNA of the CDR3: TGCGCCAGCAGCACCTTCCCCGATACGCAGTATTTT.

Notes on this clonotype: Since a much larger clone is just one base distant, this may be a read error. V and J are TRBV18 and TRBJ2-7, with TRBD2 matching 7 bases. Germline V lookup: CDR1 KGHSH, CDR2 LQKENI. Unmatched junction bases numbered 13, after V lost 6 bases and J lost 8 bases. This CDR3 is 14 amino acids long. CDR3 DNA: TGTGCCAGCTCTCCGCTGGGAGGGGCCCACAAGCAGTACTTC. It specifies CASSPLGGAHKQYF.

The table lists this clonotype with a few counts. The chain links TRBV28 to TRBJ2-4, with D possibly called TRBD1 or TRBD2 (5 bases each). V dropped 6 bases and J dropped 6 bases, with 18 bases sitting between them. Germline CDR1 and CDR2: MDHEN and SYDVKM. There are 15 residues in the CDR3. The CDR3 region is CASSIPGTGVNIQYF. For the CDR3, the DNA is TGTGCCAGCAGCATTCCTGGGACGGGCGTAAACATTCAGTACTTC.

V usage is TRBV20-1 and J usage is TRBJ1-4, with D maybe TRBD1 (6 bases). V was clipped by 5 bases and J by 4 bases, with 11 bases between them. The CDR3 consists of 13 residues. Germline V gene sequence: CDR1 DFQATT, CDR2 SNEGSKA (reference sequence). The chain's CDR3 is CSARGDINEKLFF. In nucleotides, the CDR3 is TGCAGTGCTCGAGGGGACATTAATGAAAAACTGTTTTTT.

This clonotype came up a few times. The CDR3 spells CASRSLGAGANVLTF. The CDR3 DNA follows: TGTGCCAGCAGATCACTAGGGGCTGGGGCCAACGTCCTGACTTTC. The chain uses TRBV27 and TRBJ2-6; either TRBD1 or TRBD2 may fit D (5 bases each). Germline CDR1 and CDR2: MNHEY and SMNVEV (reference sequence). CDR3 size: 15 residues. The ends were cut back, 6 bases at V and 2 bases at J, with 11 bases in the middle.

J is TRBJ2-7 and V is TRBV6-2 or TRBV6-3; 7 bases align to TRBD1. The germline gives CDR1 MNHEY, CDR2 SVGEGT. Unmatched junction bases numbered 10, after V lost 5 bases and J lost 3 bases. The CDR3 is 15 amino acids. CDR3 sequence: CASSILNRGYYEQYF. CDR3 coding DNA: TGTGCCAGCAGTATACTCAACAGGGGATACTACGAGCAGTACTTC.

Ten or more counts support this clonotype. The chain uses TRBV27 and TRBJ2-1; no reliable D call. The length of the CDR3 is 14 residues. V was trimmed by 7 bases and J by 4 bases, leaving 14 bases between them. Germline V gene sequence: CDR1 MNHEY, CDR2 SMNVEV (reference sequence). The CDR3 bases are TGTGCCAGCACCAGAGGTGGTTCTTACAATGAGCAGTTCTTC. Translating it yields CASTRGGSYNEQFF.

V is TRBV6-1 and J is TRBJ1-2; 7 bases fit TRBD1. Looked up from germline, CDR1 is MNHNS and CDR2 is SASEGT. The CDR3 contains 18 residues. J gave up 4 bases and V 4 bases, and 18 bases lay outside the gene matches. The CDR3 DNA sequence: TGTGCCAGCAGTGCTACACCCGAGGGCCGACAGGGATCCTATGGCTACACCTTC. This sequence encodes CASSATPEGRQGSYGYTF.

This chain links TRBV28 with TRBJ2-7; the match to TRBD2 covers 8 bases. The CDR3 extends over 16 amino acids. V lost 4 bases and J lost 0; bases outside the gene matches: 8. Germline assignment: CDR1 MDHEN and CDR2 SYDVKM. In nucleotides, the CDR3 is TGTGCCAGCAGTTCCGCTAGCGGGCGAGGCTCCTACGAGCAGTACTTC. Protein: CASSSASGRGSYEQYF.

This clonotype was seen a few times. The chain employs TRBV7-8 and TRBJ2-3; TRBD1 might be the D (5 bases). Germline CDR1 SGHVS, CDR2 FQNEAQ. V dropped 6 bases and J dropped 3 bases, with 31 bases sitting between them. The CDR3 covers 20 residues. CDR3 protein: CASSLSIGQGMVGPTDTQYF. The CDR3 coding sequence is TGTGCCAGCAGTTTATCAATTGGGCAGGGTATGGTGGGGCCTACAGATACGCAGTATTTT.

This sequence joins TRBV11-2 and TRBJ2-3, with D tentatively TRBD2 (5 bases). CDR1 and CDR2 (germline): SGHAT, FQNNGV. The CDR3 consists of 14 residues. The V and J ends lost 5 bases and 1 base respectively, with 10 bases between them. In DNA form, the CDR3 reads TGTGCCAGCAGCAAAACCGGGGGCACAGATACGCAGTATTTT. Translated, it gives CASSKTGGTDTQYF.

In this sample, this clonotype turned up a few times. The rearrangement links TRBV6-5 to TRBJ1-1; D is unresolved. The V and J ends lost 5 bases and 8 bases respectively, with 12 bases between them. CDR1 MNHEY and CDR2 SVGAGI come from the germline V gene. The CDR3 covers 12 residues. The CDR3 DNA follows: TGTGCCAGCAGTAATCCAAATTGGGAAGCTTTCTTT. This encodes CASSNPNWEAFF.

Points on this clonotype: The junction and the germline gene differ at one end; a read error may be behind it. J is TRBJ2-3 and V is TRBV11-2; D is unresolved. Germline V gene sequence: CDR1 SGHAT, CDR2 FQNNGV. The CDR3 covers 15 residues. The CDR3 loop reads CASTLLPTLKDTQYF. CDR3 in DNA: TGTGCCAGCACCTTACTACCTACCCTGAAGGATACGCAGTATTTT.

This chain joins TRBV6-5 and TRBJ1-2, with TRBD1 identical over 9 bases. The CDR3 runs 17 residues. Germline V gene lookup returns CDR1 MNHEY and CDR2 SVGAGI. The J segment lost 5 bases and the V segment lost 2 bases, leaving 12 bases of the junction unmatched. CDR3 bases: TGTGCCAGCAGTTACCTGCTACAGGGGGCGGGAGGATATGGCTACACCTTC. Protein: CASSYLLQGAGGYGYTF.

The chain combines TRBV7-6 with TRBJ2-4, with D perhaps matching TRBD1 (6 bases). The J call may be wrong; the DNA end is better matched by TRBJ2-5. CDR3 length: 15 residues. Germline V gives CDR1 SGHVS, CDR2 FNYEAQ. This CDR3 reads CASSLGGLGAGTQYF. The CDR3 DNA sequence: TGTGCCAGCAGCTTAGGGGGTCTGGGGGCGGGGACCCAGTACTTC.

J is TRBJ2-1 and V is TRBV7-9; 8 bases line up with TRBD2. With V trimmed by 5 bases and J by 2 bases, 5 bases remained unmatched. Germline CDR1 and CDR2: SEHNR and FQNEAQ (reference sequence). CDR3 length: 15 amino acids. In DNA, the CDR3 is TGTGCCAGCAGCAAAGGGGGACTAGCCTACAATGAGCAGTTCTTC. It specifies CASSKGGLAYNEQFF.

The chain has TRBV6-2 or TRBV6-3 and TRBJ2-2; no clear D. Between the trimmed V and J ends, which lost 6 bases and 4 bases, there was a span of 6 bases. The germline gives CDR1 MNHEY, CDR2 SVGEGT. The length of the CDR3 is 12 residues. Here the CDR3 DNA reads TGTGCCAGCAGGGGTACCACCGGGGAGCTGTTTTTT. Translating it yields CASRGTTGELFF.

This clonotype was counted only a few times. The chain carries TRBV11-2 and TRBJ2-7, with 11 bases identical to TRBD2. CDR3 length: 16 amino acids. V was pared by 2 bases and J by 3 bases, with 6 bases of the junction left unmatched. Per the germline V gene, CDR1 is SGHAT and CDR2 is FQNNGV. CDR3 protein: CASSLPASGGSYEQYF. The DNA for the CDR3 is TGTGCCAGCAGCTTACCAGCTAGCGGGGGGAGCTACGAGCAGTACTTC.

The rearrangement joins TRBV6-5 to TRBJ1-1; D remains unclear. The V gene's germline CDR1 is MNHEY and CDR2 SVGAGI. The CDR3 sequence is 13 residues long. V gave up 6 bases and J gave up 1 base, with 9 bases separating them. The CDR3 DNA reads TGTGCCAGCAGATCCCAGTGGAACACTGAAGCTTTCTTT. Amino acids: CASRSQWNTEAFF.

The rearrangement uses TRBV20-1 and TRBJ2-4; TRBD1 aligns across 9 bases. The CDR3 runs to 15 residues. CDR1 and CDR2 (germline): DFQATT, SNEGSKA (reference sequence). With V trimmed by 3 bases and J by 8 bases, 11 bases remained unmatched. CDR3 in DNA: TGCAGTGCTAGGGAAACAGGGGGCTGGGGGGACATTCAGTACTTC. This translates into CSARETGGWGDIQYF.

V gene TRBV20-1 combines with J gene TRBJ1-1; no clear D. CDR3 length: 11 residues. Per germline, CDR1 DFQATT and CDR2 SNEGSKA (reference sequence). Trimming cost V 6 bases and J 3 bases, with 8 bases left between them. In DNA form, the CDR3 reads TGCAGTGCCGACGTAGACACTGAAGCTTTCTTT. Its translation: CSADVDTEAFF.